A selection of T cell receptor beta chains follows, all from one sample in a study of blood T cell repertoires in COVID-19. Assay used: immunoSEQ multiplex PCR; TCRdb lists only in-frame clones, some missing. The repertoire holds 250,000 to 300,000 clones, with about nine tenths as singletons. Sequenced input: PBMCs or T cells enriched from blood (not recorded which). The receptors derive from a woman between 45 and 60 years old who had been exposed to COVID-19. Each CDR3 is given with its conserved first and last residue. D genes are given only for firm matches. Size is stated for part of the rows, as once, few or many counts, or as a class when the clone is expanded.

DNA: TGTGCCAGCAGCTCTGGACTCAATCAGCCCCAGCATTTT
CDR3: CASSSGLNQPQHF
size: NA
V: TRBV7-9
D: NA
J: TRBJ1-5

DNA: TGTGCCAGCAGCTCGGGTGTGGGCCGGGATCATGGCTACACCTTC
CDR3: CASSSGVGRDHGYTF
size: NA
V: TRBV11-1
D: NA
J: TRBJ1-2

DNA: TGTGCCAGCAGTGACCGGGCAGGGGGGTACAATGAGCAGTTCTTC
CDR3: CASSDRAGGYNEQFF
size: NA
V: TRBV2
D: NA
J: TRBJ2-1

DNA: TGTGCCAGCAGTCCTACACCTAGCGGGGGCTTAAAGTTCTTC
CDR3: CASSPTPSGGLKFF
size: few
V: TRBV28
D: TRBD2
J: TRBJ2-1

DNA: TGTGCCAGCAGTTTACGACTTATTACCGAGCAGTACTTC
CDR3: CASSLRLITEQYF
size: NA
V: TRBV2
D: NA
J: TRBJ2-7

DNA: TGCGCCAGCAGAACGATACGGGAGCTTTATAATTCACCCCTCCACTTT
CDR3: CASRTIRELYNSPLHF
size: NA
V: TRBV10-1
D: NA
J: TRBJ1-6

DNA: TGTGCCTGGAGTTCTCCTTTTTCAGGGAAGGGTCCCTACGAGCAGTACTTC
CDR3: CAWSSPFSGKGPYEQYF
size: once
V: TRBV30
D: NA
J: TRBJ2-7

DNA: TGTGCCACCAGTGATTTGCAGGGGACCAGGCATTTT
CDR3: CATSDLQGTRHF
size: NA
V: TRBV24-1
D: NA
J: TRBJ1-5

DNA: TGTGCCAGCAGCGAACGGTCTAGCGGTGAGCAGTTCTTC
CDR3: CASSERSSGEQFF
size: NA
V: TRBV11-3
D: TRBD2
J: TRBJ2-1

DNA: TGTGCCTGGAGGACAGGGGGTTCCGCGAACACCGGGGAGCTGTTTTTT
CDR3: CAWRTGGSANTGELFF
size: NA
V: TRBV30
D: TRBD1
J: TRBJ2-2

DNA: TGTGCCAGCAGCTCCGACAGGAACTCTGGAAACACCATATATTTT
CDR3: CASSSDRNSGNTIYF
size: NA
V: TRBV7-6
D: NA
J: TRBJ1-3

DNA: TGTGCCAGCCTAACAGGGTCAGGGTCCTACAATGAGCAGTTCTTC
CDR3: CASLTGSGSYNEQFF
size: NA
V: TRBV7-2
D: NA
J: TRBJ2-1

DNA: TGTGCCATCAGGACAGGCCCGTCCTCTGGAAACACCATATATTTT
CDR3: CAIRTGPSSGNTIYF
size: NA
V: TRBV19
D: TRBD1
J: TRBJ1-3

DNA: TGTGCCAGCAGTTACTATCAGGGAAGCACTGAAGCTTTCTTT
CDR3: CASSYYQGSTEAFF
size: NA
V: TRBV6-5
D: NA
J: TRBJ1-1

DNA: TGTGCCAGCAGCGCCGCTGGGCCAGATACGCAGTATTTT
CDR3: CASSAAGPDTQYF
size: NA
V: TRBV5-6
D: NA
J: TRBJ2-3

DNA: TGCGCCAGCGGGTGGGCCACCACAGATACGCAGTATTTT
CDR3: CASGWATTDTQYF
size: once
V: TRBV5-1
D: NA
J: TRBJ2-3

DNA: TGCGCCAGCAGTGAAGCGGGATCCACTGCTAACTATGGCTACACCTTC
CDR3: CASSEAGSTANYGYTF
size: NA
V: TRBV10-1
D: NA
J: TRBJ1-2

DNA: TGCGCCAGCAGCTTGGCAGGGGGCCTATATGGAAACACCATATATTTT
CDR3: CASSLAGGLYGNTIYF
size: once
V: TRBV5-1
D: TRBD1
J: TRBJ1-3

DNA: TGCGCCAGCAGCCAGGACTTCTGGGCTAGCGCCACCTACGAGCAGTACTTC
CDR3: CASSQDFWASATYEQYF
size: NA
V: TRBV4-1
D: NA
J: TRBJ2-7

DNA: TGCGCCAGCAGCTATAGGACAGGCTGGACCTATGGCTACACCTTC
CDR3: CASSYRTGWTYGYTF
size: NA
V: TRBV5-1
D: TRBD1
J: TRBJ1-2

DNA: TGTGCCATCGGACAGCTCAATCAGCCCCAGCATTTT
CDR3: CAIGQLNQPQHF
size: NA
V: TRBV10-3
D: NA
J: TRBJ1-5

DNA: TGTGCCAGCAGTGAGCGGGGGCGCGACTCACCCCTCCACTTT
CDR3: CASSERGRDSPLHF
size: NA
V: TRBV6-1
D: NA
J: TRBJ1-6

DNA: TGTGCCAGCAGTCAGGACAGGGGAACTGAAGCTTTCTTT
CDR3: CASSQDRGTEAFF
size: NA
V: TRBV2
D: TRBD1
J: TRBJ1-1

DNA: TGTGCCAGTAGTCAGGTATCCAGGACTCGTTACACCGGGGAGCTGTTTTTT
CDR3: CASSQVSRTRYTGELFF
size: few
V: TRBV19
D: NA
J: TRBJ2-2

DNA: TGTGCCACCAGTGACCGGATCGCCTCTATACAGGGTGGGACCCCCGGGGAGCTGTTTTTT
CDR3: CATSDRIASIQGGTPGELFF
size: NA
V: TRBV24-1
D: NA
J: TRBJ2-2

DNA: TGTGCCAGCAGGGACAGGGTAGTAGGCACTGAAGCTTTCTTT
CDR3: CASRDRVVGTEAFF
size: NA
V: TRBV28
D: TRBD1
J: TRBJ1-1

DNA: TGTGCCAGTAGTATTATTCCAGGGGCTAGCAATCAGCCCCAGCATTTT
CDR3: CASSIIPGASNQPQHF
size: NA
V: TRBV19
D: NA
J: TRBJ1-5

DNA: TGCGCCAGCAGCCCCCGTAGCTCAGTGAACACTGAAGCTTTCTTT
CDR3: CASSPRSSVNTEAFF
size: NA
V: TRBV5-1
D: NA
J: TRBJ1-1

DNA: TGTGCCAGCAGTGGGGGTGGATTCGGGACTAGCACAGATACGCAGTATTTT
CDR3: CASSGGGFGTSTDTQYF
size: NA
V: TRBV2
D: NA
J: TRBJ2-3